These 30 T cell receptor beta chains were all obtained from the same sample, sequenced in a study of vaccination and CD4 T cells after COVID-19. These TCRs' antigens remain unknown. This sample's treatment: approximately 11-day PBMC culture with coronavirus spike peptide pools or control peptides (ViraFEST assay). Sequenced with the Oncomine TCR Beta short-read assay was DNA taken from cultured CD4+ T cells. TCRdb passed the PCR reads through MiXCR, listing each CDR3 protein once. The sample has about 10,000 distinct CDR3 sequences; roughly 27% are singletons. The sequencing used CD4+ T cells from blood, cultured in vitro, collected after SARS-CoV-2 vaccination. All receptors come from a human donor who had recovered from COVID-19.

The CDR3 loop is CAWSIVKETQYF. The CDR3 DNA reads as TGTGCCTGGAGTATAGTAAAGGAGACCCAGTACTTC. V usage is TRBV30 and J usage is TRBJ2-5; unclear D gene. CDR3 size: 12 residues. The ends were cut back, 2 bases at V and 5 bases at J, with 9 bases in the middle. Germline CDR1 is GTSNPN and CDR2 is SVGIG (reference sequence).

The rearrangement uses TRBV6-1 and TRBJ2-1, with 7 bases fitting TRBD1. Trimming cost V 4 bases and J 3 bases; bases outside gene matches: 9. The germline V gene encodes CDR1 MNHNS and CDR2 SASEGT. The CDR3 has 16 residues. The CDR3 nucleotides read TGTGCCAGCAGTGTAGGGGGCACTACCTTCTACAATGAGCAGTTCTTC. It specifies CASSVGGTTFYNEQFF.

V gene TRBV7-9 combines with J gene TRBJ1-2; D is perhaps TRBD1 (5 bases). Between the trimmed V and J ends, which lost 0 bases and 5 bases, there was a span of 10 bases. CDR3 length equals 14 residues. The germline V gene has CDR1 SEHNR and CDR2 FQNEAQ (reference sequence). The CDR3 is CASSLAHRNYGYTF. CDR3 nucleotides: TGTGCCAGCAGCTTAGCCCACAGGAATTATGGCTACACCTTC. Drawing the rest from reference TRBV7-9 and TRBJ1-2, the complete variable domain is DTGVSQNPRHKITKRGQNVTFRCDPISEHNRLYWYRQTLGQGPEFLTYFQNEAQLEKSRLLSDRFSAERPKGSFSTLEIQRTEQGDSAMYLCASSLAHRNYGYTFGSGTRLTVV.

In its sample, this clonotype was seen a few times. CDR3 sequence: CATSGILGTASTDTQYF. The CDR3 bases are TGTGCCACCAGCGGGATCCTCGGGACCGCTTCCACAGATACGCAGTATTTT. J is TRBJ2-3 and V is TRBV15; possibly TRBD1 or TRBD2 for D (5 bases each). The CDR3 loop spans 17 amino acids. Trimming shortened V by 5 bases and J by 2 bases, and 20 bases separated the two germline ends. Germline V CDR1 and CDR2: LNHNV, YYDKDF (reference sequence).

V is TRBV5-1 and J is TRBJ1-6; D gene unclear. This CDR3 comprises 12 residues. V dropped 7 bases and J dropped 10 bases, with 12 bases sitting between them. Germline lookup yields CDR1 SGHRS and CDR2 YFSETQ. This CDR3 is CASWDSGSPLHF. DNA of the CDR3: TGCGCCAGCTGGGATTCCGGATCACCCCTCCACTTT.

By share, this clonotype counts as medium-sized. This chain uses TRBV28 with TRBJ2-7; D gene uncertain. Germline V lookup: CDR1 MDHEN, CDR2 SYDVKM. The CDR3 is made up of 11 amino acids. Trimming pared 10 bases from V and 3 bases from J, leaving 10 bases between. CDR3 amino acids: CATTRSYEQYF. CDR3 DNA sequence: TGTGCCACCACGAGGAGCTACGAGCAGTACTTC.

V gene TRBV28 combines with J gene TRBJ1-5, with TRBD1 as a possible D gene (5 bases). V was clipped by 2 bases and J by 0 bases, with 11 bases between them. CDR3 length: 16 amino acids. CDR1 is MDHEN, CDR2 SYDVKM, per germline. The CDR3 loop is CASSLIQGYSNQPQHF. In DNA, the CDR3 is TGTGCCAGCAGTTTAATCCAGGGCTATAGCAATCAGCCCCAGCATTTT.

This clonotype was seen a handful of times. The CDR3 DNA follows: TGTGCCAGCAGTACCGGGACGCAATCCTACGAGCAGTACTTC. Protein sequence: CASSTGTQSYEQYF. This chain links TRBV6-1 with TRBJ2-7; D might be TRBD1 or TRBD2, each matching 5 bases. CDR3 length: 14 amino acids. Trimming stripped 5 bases from V and 1 base from J, with 12 bases between. From germline, CDR1 is MNHNS and CDR2 SASEGT.

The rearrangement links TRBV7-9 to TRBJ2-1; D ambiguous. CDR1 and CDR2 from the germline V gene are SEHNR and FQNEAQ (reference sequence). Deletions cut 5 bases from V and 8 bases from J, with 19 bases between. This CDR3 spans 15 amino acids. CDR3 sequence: CASSQGRADFYEQFF. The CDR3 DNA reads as TGTGCCAGCAGCCAAGGCCGGGCCGACTTTTATGAGCAGTTCTTC.

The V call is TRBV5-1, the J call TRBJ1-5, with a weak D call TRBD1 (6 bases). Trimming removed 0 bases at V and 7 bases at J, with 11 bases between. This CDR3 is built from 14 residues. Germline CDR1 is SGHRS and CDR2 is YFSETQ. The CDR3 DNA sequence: TGCGCCAGCAGCTTGGCGGGGGGGGCCCAGCCCCAGCATTTT. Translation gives CASSLAGGAQPQHF. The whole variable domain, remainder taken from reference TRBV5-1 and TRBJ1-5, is KAGVTQTPRYLIKTRGQQVTLSCSPISGHRSVSWYQQTPGQGLQFLFEYFSETQRNKGNFPGRFSGRQFSNSRSEMNVSTLELGDSALYLCASSLAGGAQPQHFGDGTRLSIL.

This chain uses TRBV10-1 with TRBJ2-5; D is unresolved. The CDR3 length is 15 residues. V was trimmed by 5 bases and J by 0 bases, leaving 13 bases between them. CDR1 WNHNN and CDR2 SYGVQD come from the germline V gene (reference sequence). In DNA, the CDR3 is TGCGCCAGCAGTCGGGCAGGCCGCAACCAAGAGACCCAGTACTTC. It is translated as CASSRAGRNQETQYF.

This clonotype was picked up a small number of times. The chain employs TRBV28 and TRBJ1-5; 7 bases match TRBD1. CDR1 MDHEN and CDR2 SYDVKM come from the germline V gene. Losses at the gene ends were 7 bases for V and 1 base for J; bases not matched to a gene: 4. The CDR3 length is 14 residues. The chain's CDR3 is CASTRTGSNQPQHF. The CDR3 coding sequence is TGTGCCAGCACCAGGACAGGAAGCAATCAGCCCCAGCATTTT.

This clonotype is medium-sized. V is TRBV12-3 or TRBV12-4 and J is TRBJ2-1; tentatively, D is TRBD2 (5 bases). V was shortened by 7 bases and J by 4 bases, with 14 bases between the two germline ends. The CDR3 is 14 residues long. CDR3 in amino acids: CASTPRVAYNEQFF. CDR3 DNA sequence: TGTGCCAGCACCCCTAGGGTAGCGTACAATGAGCAGTTCTTC.

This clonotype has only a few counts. CDR3 sequence (DNA): TGTGCCAGCAGCTTACAACAGGGCGTCACCTACGAGCAGTACTTC. Residues: CASSLQQGVTYEQYF. The chain uses TRBV7-2 and TRBJ2-7; D perhaps matches TRBD1 (6 bases). The germline CDR1 and CDR2 sequences are SGHTA and FQGNSA. The germline V and J ends were trimmed by 2 bases and 2 bases, with 13 bases remaining between them. The CDR3 consists of 15 residues.

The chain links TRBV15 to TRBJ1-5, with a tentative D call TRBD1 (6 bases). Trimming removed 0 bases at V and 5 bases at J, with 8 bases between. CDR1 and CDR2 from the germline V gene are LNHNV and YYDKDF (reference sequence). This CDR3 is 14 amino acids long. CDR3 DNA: TGTGCCACCAGCAGAGATAGGGGGGATCAGCCCCAGCATTTT. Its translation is CATSRDRGDQPQHF.

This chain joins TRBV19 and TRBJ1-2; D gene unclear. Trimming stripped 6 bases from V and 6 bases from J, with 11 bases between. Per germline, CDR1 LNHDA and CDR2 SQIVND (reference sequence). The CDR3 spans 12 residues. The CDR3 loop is CASRSGVDGYTF. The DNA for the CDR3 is TGTGCCAGTAGGTCTGGGGTGGATGGCTACACCTTC.

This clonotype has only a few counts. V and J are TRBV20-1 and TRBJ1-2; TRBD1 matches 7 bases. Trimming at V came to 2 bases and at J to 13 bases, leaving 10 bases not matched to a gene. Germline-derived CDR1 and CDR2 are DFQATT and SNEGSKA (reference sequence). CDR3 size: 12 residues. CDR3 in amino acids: CSARRDRGGPTF. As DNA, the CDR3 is TGCAGTGCTAGAAGGGACAGAGGGGGGCCCACCTTC.

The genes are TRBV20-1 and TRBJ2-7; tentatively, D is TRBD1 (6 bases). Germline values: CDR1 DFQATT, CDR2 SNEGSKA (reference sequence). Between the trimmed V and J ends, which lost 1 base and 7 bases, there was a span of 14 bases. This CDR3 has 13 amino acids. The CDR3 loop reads CSARGSSRGEQYF. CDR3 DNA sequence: TGCAGTGCTAGAGGGTCGTCTAGGGGGGAGCAGTACTTC.

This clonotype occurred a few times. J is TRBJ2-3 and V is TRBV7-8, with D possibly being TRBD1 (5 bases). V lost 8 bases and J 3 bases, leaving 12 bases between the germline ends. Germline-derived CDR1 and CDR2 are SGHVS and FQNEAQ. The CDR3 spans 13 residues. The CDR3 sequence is CASEPRATDTQYF. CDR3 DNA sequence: TGTGCCAGCGAGCCCAGGGCAACAGATACGCAGTATTTT.

Here the CDR3 reads CASSLTGTGAIYTIYF. The CDR3 bases are TGTGCCAGCAGTTTAACCGGGACAGGCGCCATTTACACCATATATTTT. This chain joins TRBV5-6 and TRBJ1-3; the match to TRBD1 covers 8 bases. Unmatched junction bases numbered 15, after V lost 5 bases and J lost 8 bases. This CDR3 comprises 16 residues. Germline V gene data show CDR1 as SGHDT and CDR2 as YYEEEE. Full variable domain (rest looked up from reference TRBV5-6 and TRBJ1-3): DAGVTQSPTHLIKTRGQQVTLRCSPKSGHDTVSWYQQALGQGPQFIFQYYEEEERQRGNFPDRFSGHQFPNYSSELNVNALLLGDSALYLCASSLTGTGAIYTIYFGEGSWLTVV.

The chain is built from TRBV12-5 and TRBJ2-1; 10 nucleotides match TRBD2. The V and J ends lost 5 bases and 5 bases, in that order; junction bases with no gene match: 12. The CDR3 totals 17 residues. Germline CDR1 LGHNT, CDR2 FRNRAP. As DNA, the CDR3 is TGTGCTAGTGGTCCCATAGCGGGAGGCACTTTCGACAATGAGCAGTTCTTC. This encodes CASGPIAGGTFDNEQFF.

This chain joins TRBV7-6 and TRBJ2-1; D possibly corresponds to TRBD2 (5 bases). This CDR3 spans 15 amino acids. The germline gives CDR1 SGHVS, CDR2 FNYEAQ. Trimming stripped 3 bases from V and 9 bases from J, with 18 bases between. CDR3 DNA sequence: TGTGCCAGCAGCTTGGGAGCGGCGGCCCTGGGTGAGCAGTTCTTC. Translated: CASSLGAAALGEQFF. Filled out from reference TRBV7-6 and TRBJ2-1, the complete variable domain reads GAGVSQSPRYKVTKRGQDVALRCDPISGHVSLYWYRQALGQGPEFLTYFNYEAQQDKSGLPNDRFSAERPEGSISTLTIQRTEQRDSAMYRCASSLGAAALGEQFFGPGTRLTVL.

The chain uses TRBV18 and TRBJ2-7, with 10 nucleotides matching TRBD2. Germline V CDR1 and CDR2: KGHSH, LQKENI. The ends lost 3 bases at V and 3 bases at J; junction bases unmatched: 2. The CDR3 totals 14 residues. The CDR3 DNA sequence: TGTGCCAGCTCACCGACTAGCGGGCTCTACGAGCAGTACTTC. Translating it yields CASSPTSGLYEQYF.

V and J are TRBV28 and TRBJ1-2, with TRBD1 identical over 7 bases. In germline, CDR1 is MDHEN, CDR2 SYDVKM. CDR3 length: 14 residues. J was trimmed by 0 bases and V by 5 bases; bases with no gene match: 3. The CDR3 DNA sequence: TGTGCCAGCAGTGACAGGGTAGCTAACTATGGCTACACCTTC. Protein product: CASSDRVANYGYTF.

The CDR3 DNA is TGTGCCAGCAGCTCCGACAGGGGTAATGAAAAACTGTTTTTT. Translation: CASSSDRGNEKLFF. The chain carries TRBV7-2 and TRBJ1-4, with TRBD1 identical over 8 bases. With 4 bases clipped from V and 4 bases from J, the junction kept 2 bases outside the gene matches. This CDR3 is built from 14 residues. The V gene's germline CDR1 is SGHTA and CDR2 FQGNSA.

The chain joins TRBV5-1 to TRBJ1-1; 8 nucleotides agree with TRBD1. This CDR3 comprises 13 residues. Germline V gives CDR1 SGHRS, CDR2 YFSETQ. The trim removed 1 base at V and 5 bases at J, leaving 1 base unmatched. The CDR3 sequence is CASSLTGGTEAFF. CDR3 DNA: TGCGCCAGCAGCTTGACAGGGGGGACTGAAGCTTTCTTT. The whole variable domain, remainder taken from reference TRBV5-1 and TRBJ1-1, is KAGVTQTPRYLIKTRGQQVTLSCSPISGHRSVSWYQQTPGQGLQFLFEYFSETQRNKGNFPGRFSGRQFSNSRSEMNVSTLELGDSALYLCASSLTGGTEAFFGQGTRLTVV.

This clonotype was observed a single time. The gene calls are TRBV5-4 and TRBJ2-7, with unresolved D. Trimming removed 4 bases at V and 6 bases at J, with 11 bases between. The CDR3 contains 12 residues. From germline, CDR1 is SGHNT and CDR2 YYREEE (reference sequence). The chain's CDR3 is CASSTDALEQYF. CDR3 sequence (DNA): TGTGCCAGCAGCACGGACGCCCTCGAGCAGTACTTC.

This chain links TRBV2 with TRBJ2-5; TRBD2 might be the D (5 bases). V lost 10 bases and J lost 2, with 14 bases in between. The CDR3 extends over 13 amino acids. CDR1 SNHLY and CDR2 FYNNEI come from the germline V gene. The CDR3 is CATYSGFQETQYF. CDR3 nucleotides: TGTGCCACCTATTCGGGGTTTCAAGAGACCCAGTACTTC.

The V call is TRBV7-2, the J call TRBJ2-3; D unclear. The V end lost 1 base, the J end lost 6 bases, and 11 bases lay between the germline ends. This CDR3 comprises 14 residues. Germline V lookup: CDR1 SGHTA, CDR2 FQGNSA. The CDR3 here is CASSLVMRSDTQYF. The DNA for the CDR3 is TGTGCCAGCAGCTTAGTTATGCGGTCGGATACGCAGTATTTT.

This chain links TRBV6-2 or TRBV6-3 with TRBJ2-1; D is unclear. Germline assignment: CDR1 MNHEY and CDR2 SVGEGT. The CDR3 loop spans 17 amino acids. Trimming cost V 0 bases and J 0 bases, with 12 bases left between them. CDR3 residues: CASSYSHGAISYNEQFF. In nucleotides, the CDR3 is TGTGCCAGCAGTTACTCGCACGGCGCGATCTCCTACAATGAGCAGTTCTTC.